This T cell receptor beta chain was sequenced during a study of blood T cell repertoires in COVID-19. Background on the study: Collection of acute and convalescent COVID-19 samples took place in the United States, Italy and Spain. PBMCs, B-cell-depleted T cells, or T cells provided the cDNA or gDNA that made up the material.

CDR3 length: 14 amino acids. Trimming removed 1 base from V and 10 bases from J, with 14 bases in between. CDR1 is LNHDA, CDR2 SQIVND, per germline (reference sequence). Source study methods: Quantification of nucleated cells was approximated via reference gene primer amplification. Here immunoSEQ multiplex PCR was the method, and the copy in TCRdb shows in-frame clones only, minus some. That table is the source of V, J and clone size, and D and trimming were worked out from the DNA. The table records 380,000 or so clones, about 89% of them present only once. The chain is built from TRBV19 and TRBJ2-1; weak D call: TRBD2 (5 bases). Sequencing was performed on peripheral blood. This receptor was taken from a man aged 40-55 years with acute or convalescent COVID-19. The CDR3 nucleotides are TGTGCCAGTAGTATAGGTCAAGGAGGAATGGAGCAGTTCTTC. Translated: CASSIGQGGMEQFF.